This record looks at one T cell receptor beta chain sequence and its context. This CDR3 spans 14 amino acids. The ends lost 1 base at V and 11 bases at J; junction bases unmatched: 7. Germline V CDR1 and CDR2: SGHVS, FQNEAQ. The source of the sample is a study of blood T cell repertoires in COVID-19. Study context: Sample material is recorded as cDNA or gDNA derived from T cells, B-cell-depleted T cells, or PBMCs.

Method: immunoSEQ multiplex PCR; TCRdb's copy keeps in-frame clones and lacks some. This sample has around 90,000 clones; 85% to 95% occur once, and the top ten carry roughly 6.6%. The sequenced material came from peripheral blood. This receptor was identified in a woman aged 55-70 years with active COVID-19. V is TRBV7-8 and J is TRBJ1-1; TRBD1 matches 10 bases. CDR3 in amino acids: CASSLVSGTGDAFF. CDR3 bases: TGTGCCAGCAGCTTAGTGTCCGGGACAGGGGACGCTTTCTTT.